The 8 T cell receptor beta chains listed next were all sequenced from one sample in a study of tumor and adjacent non-tumor tissue in lung cancer. A modified ARM-PCR protocol with three rounds of nested PCR amplified TCRbeta. TCRdb processed the multiplex PCR reads anew with MiXCR; each CDR3 protein has one entry. The table has some 99,000 distinct CDR3 sequences, under 65% seen once. No cell sorting was done before RNA was extracted from the tissue. More than 3 cm separated this lung sample from the edge of the tumor. The sample consisted of distant non-tumor lung tissue. These receptors were taken from a man aged 55 to 70 with non-small cell lung cancer.

Notes on this clonotype: Since a much larger clone is just one base distant, this may be a read error. The J gene is TRBJ2-2, the V gene TRBV4-1; no firm D call. Germline V lookup: CDR1 MGHRA, CDR2 YSYEKL. This CDR3 has 12 residues. The CDR3 is CTSSLPTGELFF. In nucleotides, the CDR3 is TGCACCAGCAGCCTTCCGACCGGGGAGCTGTTTTTT.

Concerning this clonotype itself: One junction end does not reproduce the germline sequence, and a read error may be involved. The DNA of the CDR3 is TGCGCCAGTAGCCAACGTCTCAGACAGGGGGCGGGAGAGCAGTACTTC. This encodes CASSQRLRQGAGEQYF. This chain uses TRBV4-3 with TRBJ2-7, with 10 bases lining up with TRBD1. CDR3 length: 16 amino acids. Germline V gene data show CDR1 as LGHNA and CDR2 as YSLEER.

This clonotype was seen ten or more times. The CDR3 here is CASNDRGFVQPQHF. The CDR3 DNA reads TGTGCCAGCAACGACAGGGGTTTCGTTCAGCCCCAGCATTTT. The V gene is TRBV6-6, the J gene TRBJ1-5; 8 nucleotides line up with TRBD1. The V and J ends lost 7 bases and 6 bases, in that order; junction bases with no gene match: 8. This CDR3 has 14 residues. Germline V gene sequence: CDR1 MNHNY, CDR2 SVGAGI (reference sequence).

For this clonotype: Germline and junction disagree at one end, which may indicate a read error. The chain recombines TRBV29-1 with TRBJ2-5, with no clear D. The CDR3 has 14 amino acids. Germline V CDR1 and CDR2: SQVTM, ANQGSEA. CDR3 region: CSVSRVRLLETKYF. CDR3 DNA: TGCAGCGTTTCTAGAGTGCGATTATTGGAGACCAAGTACTTC.

A single count supports this clonotype. A read error is likely, as this CDR3 ends without the conserved phenylalanine or tryptophan. This chain connects TRBV12-3 or TRBV12-4 to TRBJ1-1; 8 positions agree with TRBD1. The CDR3 loop spans 15 amino acids. The CDR3 region is CTSTNTGGANTEAFS. The DNA of the CDR3 is TGTACCAGCACCAATACAGGGGGAGCCAACACTGAAGCTTTCTCT.

This chain links TRBV12-3 or TRBV12-4 with TRBJ1-2; possibly TRBD1 for D (5 bases). Trimming stripped 1 base from V and 7 bases from J, with 7 bases between. The length of the CDR3 is 12 residues. CDR3 in amino acids: CASSLVGAGYTF. The CDR3 coding sequence is TGTGCCAGCAGTTTAGTTGGGGCTGGCTACACCTTC.

This clonotype was counted many times. V usage is TRBV11-2 and J usage is TRBJ2-4; TRBD1 might be the D (6 bases). Germline CDR1 SGHAT, CDR2 FQNNGV. Trimming removed 5 bases at V and 0 bases at J, with 14 bases between. This CDR3 contains 16 residues. CDR3 protein: CASSDQGGLAKNIQYF. The CDR3 nucleotides are TGTGCCAGCAGCGACCAAGGGGGTCTAGCCAAAAACATTCAGTACTTC.

This clonotype was counted once. The V call is TRBV11-3, the J call TRBJ2-1; 7 bases fit TRBD2. V shed 3 bases, J shed 2 bases, and the junction held 4 bases outside the gene matches. There are 15 residues in the CDR3. Germline CDR1 is SGHNT and CDR2 is YENEEA. CDR3 protein: CASSLTGTTYNEQFF. CDR3 in DNA: TGTGCCAGCAGCTTGACCGGGACTACCTACAATGAGCAGTTCTTC.